This TCR beta chain was recorded in a study of molecular identifiers for immune sequencing clone quantification. Findings of the study overall: Among 950,000 to 1,000,000 naive cells, as was reported, spiked Jurkat TCR RNA from one cell was detectable.

TCRdb re-analysed the PCR reads in MiXCR, keeping a single row per CDR3 protein. Of about 100,000 distinct CDR3 sequences in the sample, over 30% were seen once. As concerns this clonotype: The antigen is undetermined.

Germline loops: CDR1 MGHRA, CDR2 YSYEKL. The CDR3 covers 16 residues. V dropped 1 base and J dropped 1 base, with 14 bases sitting between them. The rearrangement links TRBV4-1 to TRBJ2-7; D gene ambiguous. The material sequenced was naive CD8+ T cells from blood, with Jurkat cell RNA spiked in. Noted subset: FACS-sorted CD8+CD4-CCR7+CD45RA+ naive T cells. This receptor was taken from a human donor in good health. Some libraries in this study had Jurkat cell RNA spiked in. The CDR3 sequence: CASSQGETHLSYEQYF. DNA of the CDR3: TGCGCCAGCAGCCAAGGCGAGACACACCTTTCCTACGAGCAGTACTTC.